This TCR beta chain was observed in a study of PD-1 blockade in classical Hodgkin lymphoma. For the study at large: The study gave patients nivolumab 3 mg/kg intravenously every 2 weeks. Study-level findings and limits: CD4+ but not CD8+ TCR diversity rose significantly by C4D1. Complete responders showed a baseline diversity that resembled the diversity of newly diagnosed patients.

Each and every patient relapsed after autologous stem cell transplantation, and patients got differing brentuximab vedotin exposure. Patients showed best responses of complete response, partial response or progressive disease. Comments on this clone: Antigen unknown.

The CDR3 extends over 13 amino acids. Trimming removed 2 bases at V and 4 bases at J, with 9 bases between. Germline V gives CDR1 SGHNT, CDR2 YYREEE (reference sequence). Clones were read by immunoSEQ multiplex PCR, and TCRdb kept only the in-frame ones, dropping some. The table has 90,000 to 100,000 clones, approximately 89% seen once. The specimen comprised peripheral blood mononuclear cells (PBMCs), sampled before the second cycle of nivolumab. This TCR was recovered from a human donor with classical Hodgkin lymphoma. The V gene is TRBV5-4, the J gene TRBJ1-1; possible D gene TRBD1, 5 bases. This chain's CDR3 is CASSLEGFTEAFF. The CDR3 DNA is TGTGCCAGCAGCTTAGAGGGGTTCACTGAAGCTTTCTTT.